The entry below gives a single T cell receptor (beta chain) sequence along with its context. Its matching antigen is unknown. This CDR3 is also generated by other DNA sequences in the sample. The data were taken from a study of PD-1 blockade in classical Hodgkin lymphoma. Sequencing was performed with immunoSEQ multiplex PCR; in TCRdb, only in-frame clones are kept and a portion is missing. The sample contains 15,000 to 25,000 clones, around 86% of which appear only once. Study results and caveats: Healthy donors reportedly exceeded newly diagnosed patients in baseline TCR diversity.

Trimming removed 2 bases from V and 7 bases from J, with 3 bases in between. Germline CDR1 is MNHNS and CDR2 is SASEGT. The CDR3 has 11 residues. Noted time point: newly diagnosed, previously untreated cHL patient sample. Thawed PBMCs were the source of CD4+ T cells, purified by magnetic negative selection. Researchers used newly diagnosed, untreated classical Hodgkin lymphoma PBMCs for comparison. The sequenced sample consisted of CD4+ T cells from blood. The source is a human donor with classical Hodgkin lymphoma. This chain joins TRBV6-1 and TRBJ1-5; D is unresolved. CDR3 in DNA: TGTGCCAGCAGTGAAAGGCAGCCCCAGCATTTT. This translates into CASSERQPQHF.